Sequencing of this T cell receptor (beta chain) was carried out in a study of siplizumab effects on memory and regulatory T cells. Study observations and caveats: Apparently key alloresponse contributors, naive T cells also seemed more diverse than memory cells. The authors mapped only a minor fraction of alloreactive clones to unstimulated subsets. Alloreactive sequences tracing back to unstimulated CD4+ memory cells fell significantly with siplizumab.

Of note for this clone: What it recognizes is unknown.

Sequencing of each sample assayed roughly 9.1 x 10^4 TCR templates. Libraries were prepared by immunoSEQ multiplex PCR; TCRdb keeps only in-frame clonotypes and omits some of them. This repertoire shows around 72,000 clones, more than 80% found once; its top ten account for approximately 30%. The origin of this receptor is a human donor in good health. The sequenced material came from CD8+ T cells sorted from blood.

In nucleotides, the CDR3 is TGCGCCAGCAGCCAAGACTCCCTCCCTGGACAGGGGGCTCGGAACGAGCAGTACTTC. Translating gives CASSQDSLPGQGARNEQYF. V usage is TRBV4-1 and J usage is TRBJ2-7; TRBD1 matches 11 bases. The CDR3 runs 19 residues. With 0 bases clipped from V and 5 bases from J, the junction kept 15 bases outside the gene matches. The germline V gene has CDR1 MGHRA and CDR2 YSYEKL.